The entry that follows covers one T cell receptor beta chain sequence. Methods used by the authors: Estimates of nucleated cell counts were drawn from the amplification of reference gene primers. Sequenced by immunoSEQ multiplex PCR; TCRdb stores in-frame clones only, minus some. That table furnishes V, J and clone size, whereas the DNA furnished D and trimming. The sample holds about 110,000 clones; 65% to 80% are singletons and the top ten take 0.7% to 1%. These data belong to a study of blood T cell repertoires in COVID-19. Across the study: COVID-19 samples from acute and convalescent phases originated in the United States, Italy and Spain. T cells, B-cell-depleted T cells, or PBMCs supplied cDNA or gDNA.

With 0 bases removed from V and 4 bases from J, the gap between germline ends came to 7 bases. Per germline, CDR1 SGHNT and CDR2 YYREEE (reference sequence). The CDR3 has 13 amino acids. This sequence joins TRBV5-4 and TRBJ1-2, with a weak D call TRBD1 (6 bases). This clonotype originated in a human donor with acute or convalescent COVID-19. The donor label of this sample is uncertain. The specimen sequenced was peripheral blood. The CDR3 DNA follows: TGTGCCAGCAGCTTGGACAGGGCCTATGGCTACACCTTC. Its translation: CASSLDRAYGYTF.